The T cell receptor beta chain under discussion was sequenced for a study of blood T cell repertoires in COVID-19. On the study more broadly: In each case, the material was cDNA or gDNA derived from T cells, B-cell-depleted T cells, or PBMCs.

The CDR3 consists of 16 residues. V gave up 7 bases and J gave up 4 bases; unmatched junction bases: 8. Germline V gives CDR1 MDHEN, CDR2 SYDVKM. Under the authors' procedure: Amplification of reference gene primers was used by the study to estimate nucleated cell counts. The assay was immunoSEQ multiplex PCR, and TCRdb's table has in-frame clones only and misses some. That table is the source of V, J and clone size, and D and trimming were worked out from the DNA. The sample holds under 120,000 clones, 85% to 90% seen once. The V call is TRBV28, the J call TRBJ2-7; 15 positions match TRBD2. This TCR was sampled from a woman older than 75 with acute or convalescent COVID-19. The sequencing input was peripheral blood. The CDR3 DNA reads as TGTGCCAGCACCATTGGACTAGCGGGGGGGATGTACGAGCAGTACTTC. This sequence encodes CASTIGLAGGMYEQYF.